What follows is one T cell receptor beta chain and its context. Only one count was recorded for this clone. What antigen it recognizes has not been identified. Nothing much larger sits one base from this clone, and base qualities are not available. This entry comes from a study of blood T cell repertoires in COVID-19 (dated by TCRdb to about 2020). For the study in its entirety: Samples from collaborators originated in the United States, Italy and Spain and spanned both the acute and convalescent phases of COVID-19. The material from the prospective study consisted of cDNA or gDNA derived from T cells, B-cell-depleted T cells, or PBMCs. The dataset comprised deeply sampled blood TCRbeta repertoires from subjects exposed to, actively infected with, or recovered from COVID-19. The repertoires were made available in a free public database intended to serve as a resource for research on the immune response to SARS-CoV-2. The samples were drawn from the first 160 participants of the ongoing ImmuneRACE study and from 950 to 1,500 subjects provided by 6 global collaborators. A de-identified subject ID, COVID-19 status, age in years and sex were almost always included in the sample metadata. Where available, HLA class I and class II types were obtained from metadata supplied by the sample provider rather than from assay-based typing.

Study-level results and caveats: The amount of clinical and demographic metadata varied by source and participant and was provided uncurated.

Whole blood was collected in K2EDTA tubes by collaborating institutions according to the institutions' own protocols. For TCRbeta analysis, collaborator samples were shipped as frozen whole blood, as isolated PBMCs, or as DNA extracted from either sample type. TCRbeta CDR3 regions were amplified from genomic DNA using the immunoSEQ Assay, a bias-controlled multiplex PCR. In the authors' own workflow: The number of nucleated cells in each sample was estimated from the amplification of reference gene primers within the assay. To quantify the absolute abundance of each unique TCRbeta CDR3 rearrangement, sequence reads were collapsed and filtered. For each sample, productive Simpson clonality was calculated as the square root of Simpson's diversity index over productive rearrangements. In its TCRdb copy, this immuneACCESS table keeps in-frame sequences only and misses some clones. Where compared with another copy, unresolved V genes explain less than half of these, and the others have no known cause. The DNA gave D and trimming, while V, J and clone size come from that table. For this sample the table gives roughly 200,000 clones, of which 88% were detected only once. The top ten hold roughly 3.7% of the sample.

Taken from the germline V gene, the CDR1 and CDR2 loops are SNHLY and FYNNEI. V lost 9 bases and J lost 4 bases, and the count of bases not matched to a germline gene is 7. The CDR3 goes from the cysteine to the phenylalanine over 15 residues. CDR3 DNA only is kept here, 45 bases in frame from base 1. The rearranged chain carries TRBV2 and TRBJ2-5; 14 bases in the junction line up with TRBD2. The TCR sequence derives from a woman in her 30s with acute or convalescent COVID-19. Sequencing input: peripheral blood. CDR3 sequence: CASSGTSGRRETQYF. The sequence in DNA is TGTGCCAGTAGCGGGACTAGCGGGAGAAGAGAGACCCAGTACTTC. With the rest looked up from the reference TRBV2 and TRBJ2-5 genes rather than sequenced, the full variable domain is EPEVTQTPSHQVTQMGQEVILRCVPISNHLYFYWYRQILGQKVEFLVSFYNNEISEKSEIFDDQFSVERPDGSNFTLKIRSTKLEDSAMYFCASSGTSGRRETQYFGPGTRLLVL.